This record concerns one T cell receptor (beta chain) sequence. Sequencing was performed with immunoSEQ multiplex PCR; in TCRdb, only in-frame clones are kept and a portion is missing. The sample comprises 60,000 to 80,000 clones, approximately 88% of which are singletons, and 6.4% rests with the top ten. This sample was included in a study of blood T cell repertoires in COVID-19. For the study at large: PBMCs, B-cell-depleted T cells, or T cells were the source of the cDNA or gDNA that made up the material.

The CDR3 has 17 residues. Per the germline V gene, CDR1 is LNHDA and CDR2 is SQIVND (reference sequence). J lost 1 base, V lost 5 bases, and 11 bases had no gene match. The V gene is TRBV19, the J gene TRBJ1-5, with 7 bases fitting TRBD1. The clonotype was recovered from a woman between 65 and 79 years old with acute or convalescent COVID-19. Specimen: peripheral blood. The CDR3 sequence: CASSVQTGFTSNQPQHF. The CDR3 nucleotides read TGTGCCAGTAGTGTCCAGACAGGGTTCACAAGCAATCAGCCCCAGCATTTT.